The rows below give T cell receptor beta chains drawn from one sample of a study of tumor and adjacent non-tumor tissue in lung cancer. TCRdb redid the calling of the multiplex PCR reads with MiXCR, one entry per CDR3 protein. The data contain 75,000 to 95,000 distinct CDR3 sequences, about 77% of them singletons. The sample consisted of distant non-tumor lung tissue. These receptors originate from a woman in her forties or fifties with non-small cell lung cancer. The CDR3 runs from the conserved cysteine through the conserved F or W. D genes are given only for firm matches. Size is stated for part of the rows, as once, few or many counts, or as a class when the clone is expanded.

j_call: TRBJ2-5; d_call: NA; clone_size: NA; v_call: TRBV28; cdr3_aa: CASTPPRGTRYF; cdr3_nt: TGTGCCAGCACCCCGCCACGTGGGACCCGGTACTTT
j_call: TRBJ2-1; d_call: NA; clone_size: NA; v_call: TRBV5-4; cdr3_aa: CASSLGKIKQFF; cdr3_nt: TGTGCCAGCAGCTTGGGCAAGATTAAGCAGTTCTTC
j_call: TRBJ2-7; d_call: NA; clone_size: NA; v_call: TRBV7-9; cdr3_aa: CTSTDATYEQYF; cdr3_nt: TGTACTAGCACTGATGCGACGTACGAGCAGTACTTC
j_call: TRBJ1-1; d_call: NA; clone_size: NA; v_call: TRBV7-9; cdr3_aa: CASSYVGNTEAPF; cdr3_nt: TGTGCCAGCAGCTATGTCGGGAACACTGAAGCTCCCTTT
j_call: TRBJ2-2; d_call: NA; clone_size: NA; v_call: TRBV10-2; cdr3_aa: CASTEGMGPLYTGELFF; cdr3_nt: TGCGCCAGCACTGAGGGAATGGGACCGCTGTACACCGGGGAGCTGTTTTTT
j_call: TRBJ1-1; d_call: NA; clone_size: NA; v_call: TRBV11-2; cdr3_aa: CASSLLMLGTEAYF; cdr3_nt: TGTGCCAGCAGTTTACTAATGCTTGGAACTGAAGCTTACTTT
j_call: TRBJ2-1; d_call: TRBD2; clone_size: many; v_call: TRBV24-1; cdr3_aa: CATSDFVTSGNGDEQFF; cdr3_nt: TGTGCCACCAGTGATTTCGTGACTAGCGGGAATGGGGATGAGCAGTTCTTC
j_call: TRBJ2-6; d_call: NA; clone_size: once; v_call: TRBV6-1; cdr3_aa: CANSERSGNGANVLTF; cdr3_nt: TGTGCCAACAGTGAACGGTCCGGGAACGGGGCCAACGTCCTGACTTTC
j_call: TRBJ2-7; d_call: TRBD2; clone_size: many; v_call: TRBV5-6; cdr3_aa: CASSLIGLGSYEQYF; cdr3_nt: TGTGCCAGCAGCTTGATCGGACTAGGGTCCTACGAGCAGTACTTC
j_call: TRBJ2-5; d_call: NA; clone_size: NA; v_call: TRBV5-5; cdr3_aa: CASGLAARGAPETQYF; cdr3_nt: TGTGCCAGTGGCTTGGCCGCCAGGGGGGCCCCCGAGACCCAGTACTTC
j_call: TRBJ1-5; d_call: TRBD1; clone_size: NA; v_call: TRBV28; cdr3_aa: CASNSRYRGNQPQHF; cdr3_nt: TGTGCCAGCAATTCGAGGTACAGGGGGAATCAGCCCCAGCATTTT
j_call: TRBJ2-7; d_call: NA; clone_size: NA; v_call: TRBV5-1; cdr3_aa: CASSREGVSSSNEQYF; cdr3_nt: TGCGCCAGCAGTCGGGAAGGCGTGTCCTCCTCCAACGAGCAGTACTTC
j_call: TRBJ1-1; d_call: NA; clone_size: few; v_call: TRBV6-5; cdr3_aa: CVTKDRLGLETFF; cdr3_nt: TGTGTCACCAAGGATAGGTTGGGCCTTGAAACTTTCTTT
j_call: TRBJ1-1; d_call: NA; clone_size: once; v_call: TRBV12-3/TRBV12-4; cdr3_aa: CASSFGGRDALF; cdr3_nt: TGTGCCAGCAGTTTTGGGGGTCGTGATGCTTTATTT
j_call: TRBJ1-5; d_call: NA; clone_size: once; v_call: TRBV12-3/TRBV12-4; cdr3_aa: CASSLGQTVSSQPQHF; cdr3_nt: TGTGCCAGCAGTCTGGGGCAAACAGTAAGCAGTCAGCCCCAGCATTTT
j_call: TRBJ1-6; d_call: TRBD1; clone_size: NA; v_call: TRBV7-9; cdr3_aa: CASSATGEGSPLHF; cdr3_nt: TGTGCTAGCAGCGCGACAGGGGAAGGATCACCCCTCCACTTT
j_call: TRBJ2-5; d_call: NA; clone_size: NA; v_call: TRBV12-3/TRBV12-4; cdr3_aa: CASSLRLRGGTQYF; cdr3_nt: TGTGCCAGCAGTCTGAGACTACGGGGCGGGACCCAGTACTTC
j_call: TRBJ1-1; d_call: TRBD1; clone_size: NA; v_call: TRBV4-2; cdr3_aa: CANSPEGQVNTEAFF; cdr3_nt: TGCGCCAACAGCCCAGAGGGACAGGTAAACACTGAAGCTTTCTTT
j_call: TRBJ2-7; d_call: NA; clone_size: NA; v_call: TRBV10-3; cdr3_aa: CAISNRGLGRSYDQYF; cdr3_nt: TGTGCCATCAGCAATAGGGGTTTGGGACGGTCCTATGATCAGTACTTC
j_call: TRBJ1-2; d_call: NA; clone_size: NA; v_call: TRBV29-1; cdr3_aa: CSARDRVPTSNFGYTF; cdr3_nt: TGCAGTGCCCGAGACAGAGTACCCACCTCTAACTTTGGCTACACCTTC
j_call: TRBJ1-2; d_call: TRBD1; clone_size: NA; v_call: TRBV29-1; cdr3_aa: CSASTGEITF; cdr3_nt: TGCAGCGCCTCAACAGGGGAGATCACCTTC
j_call: TRBJ2-3; d_call: TRBD2; clone_size: few; v_call: TRBV20-1; cdr3_aa: CSASRAGARDTQYF; cdr3_nt: TGCAGTGCTAGTAGGGCGGGAGCTAGGGATACGCAGTATTTT
j_call: TRBJ2-7; d_call: TRBD1; clone_size: NA; v_call: TRBV11-2; cdr3_aa: CASSLEAGGCEQYF; cdr3_nt: TGTGCCAGCAGCTTAGAAGCAGGGGGTTGTGAGCAGTACTTC
j_call: TRBJ2-7; d_call: NA; clone_size: NA; v_call: TRBV20-1; cdr3_aa: CSARPIGPHYERYF; cdr3_nt: TGCAGTGCTCGTCCCATCGGGCCCCACTACGAGCGGTACTTC
j_call: TRBJ2-7; d_call: TRBD2; clone_size: NA; v_call: TRBV19; cdr3_aa: CASNPGLAYYEQYF; cdr3_nt: TGTGCCAGTAATCCGGGACTAGCTTACTACGAGCAGTACTTC
j_call: TRBJ2-3; d_call: TRBD1; clone_size: NA; v_call: TRBV2; cdr3_aa: CASTRDRGTDTQYF; cdr3_nt: TGTGCCAGCACCCGGGACAGGGGCACAGATACGCAGTATTTT
j_call: TRBJ2-1; d_call: NA; clone_size: NA; v_call: TRBV28; cdr3_aa: CASSPLLGVSSYNEQSF; cdr3_nt: TGTGCCAGCAGTCCACTCCTTGGTGTAAGCTCCTACAATGAGCAGTCCTTC
j_call: TRBJ1-2; d_call: NA; clone_size: NA; v_call: TRBV18; cdr3_aa: CASSPAGSAGNTF; cdr3_nt: TGTGCCAGCTCACCCGCCGGATCGGCTGGCAACACCTTC
j_call: TRBJ2-5; d_call: NA; clone_size: many; v_call: TRBV5-1; cdr3_aa: CASGIRRGETQYF; cdr3_nt: TGCGCCAGCGGAATCCGGAGGGGAGAGACCCAGTACTTC
j_call: TRBJ2-7; d_call: NA; clone_size: NA; v_call: TRBV29-1; cdr3_aa: CSVVTQVREQYF; cdr3_nt: TGCAGCGTTGTCACACAGGTGCGCGAGCAATACTTC
j_call: TRBJ2-1; d_call: NA; clone_size: NA; v_call: TRBV20-1; cdr3_aa: CSVSGVMIDGQFF; cdr3_nt: TGCAGTGTTAGTGGGGTTATGATAGATGGTCAGTTCTTC
j_call: TRBJ2-7; d_call: NA; clone_size: few; v_call: TRBV5-1; cdr3_aa: CASSLDPSVQYF; cdr3_nt: TGCGCCAGCAGCTTGGACCCCTCCGTGCAGTACTTC
j_call: TRBJ2-7; d_call: NA; clone_size: NA; v_call: TRBV6-5; cdr3_aa: CASSKPSGQKYEQYF; cdr3_nt: TGTGCCAGCAGTAAACCTAGTGGGCAAAAGTACGAGCAGTACTTC
j_call: TRBJ1-4; d_call: NA; clone_size: NA; v_call: TRBV5-1; cdr3_aa: CASSLREQGYEKLFF; cdr3_nt: TGCGCCAGCAGCTTGCGGGAACAGGGCTATGAAAAACTGTTTTTT
j_call: TRBJ2-7; d_call: TRBD1; clone_size: NA; v_call: TRBV29-1; cdr3_aa: CRVRDRGNYEQYF; cdr3_nt: TGCAGGGTTCGGGACAGGGGGAACTACGAGCAGTACTTC
j_call: TRBJ2-1; d_call: TRBD1; clone_size: NA; v_call: TRBV11-2; cdr3_aa: CASSSEPGQGFTVQFF; cdr3_nt: TGTGCCAGCAGCTCGGAACCGGGACAGGGATTCACTGTGCAGTTCTTT